These T cell receptor beta chains were read from a single sample in a study of Ad26.COV2.S vaccination and SARS-CoV-2 variants. Assay used: immunoSEQ multiplex PCR; TCRdb lists only in-frame clones, some missing. Found here are about 410,000 clones, approximately 92% of them singletons; the top ten hold under 2%. Sample: peripheral blood, taken in a trial of Ad26.COV2.S vaccine versus placebo. The receptors come from a person between 18 and 65 years old who received the Ad26.COV2.S COVID-19 vaccine or a placebo. Each CDR3 is given with its conserved first and last residue. A D gene is named only where the DNA matches it firmly. Only part of the rows carry a size: once, few, many, or a class if the clone is expanded.

clone size	V gene	J gene	D gene	CDR3 protein	CDR3 DNA
NA	TRBV6-6	TRBJ1-2	NA	CASTSQGGVYGYTF	TGTGCCAGCACTAGCCAAGGGGGTGTCTATGGCTACACCTTC
once	TRBV5-1	TRBJ2-7	NA	CASGLGGRNEQYF	TGCGCCAGCGGCCTCGGGGGTCGGAACGAGCAGTACTTC
NA	TRBV10-3	TRBJ2-5	NA	CAISPGGARETQYF	TGTGCCATCAGCCCGGGGGGCGCTAGGGAGACCCAGTACTTC
NA	TRBV15	TRBJ2-3	TRBD1	CAIGSRGLDTQYF	TGTGCCATCGGGTCCAGGGGGCTAGATACGCAGTATTTT
NA	TRBV3-1/TRBV3-2	TRBJ1-2	NA	CASSQHNTGLSGYTF	TGTGCCAGCAGCCAGCACAATACAGGGTTGAGTGGCTACACCTTC
NA	TRBV19	TRBJ1-5	NA	CASSFTPDSNQPQHF	TGTGCCAGTAGTTTCACACCAGATAGCAATCAGCCCCAGCATTTT
NA	TRBV14	TRBJ1-1	NA	CASSLEGGLTEAFF	TGTGCCAGCAGCTTAGAAGGGGGACTTACTGAAGCTTTCTTT
once	TRBV28	TRBJ2-5	TRBD2	CASSLGGQETQYF	TGTGCCAGCAGTTTGGGGGGGCAAGAGACCCAGTACTTC
NA	TRBV19	TRBJ1-1	NA	CASAPPGWNTEAFF	TGTGCCAGCGCGCCGCCGGGGTGGAACACTGAAGCTTTCTTT
NA	TRBV5-1	TRBJ1-5	TRBD1	CASSGTGGPISNQPQHF	TGCGCCAGCAGCGGGACAGGGGGCCCAATTAGCAATCAGCCCCAGCATTTT
NA	TRBV7-2	TRBJ1-1	NA	CASSREGYTEAFF	TGTGCCAGCAGCCGGGAGGGGTACACTGAAGCTTTCTTT
NA	TRBV18	TRBJ2-1	NA	CASSKGGKDEQFF	TGTGCCAGCTCCAAGGGGGGGAAGGATGAGCAGTTCTTC
NA	TRBV11-2	TRBJ2-3	TRBD2	CASSLDLPSGGADTQYF	TGTGCCAGCAGCTTAGATTTACCTAGCGGGGGGGCAGATACGCAGTATTTT
NA	TRBV7-9	TRBJ2-7	NA	CASSLSGVSYEQYF	TGTGCCAGCAGCTTAAGTGGGGTCTCCTACGAGCAGTACTTC
NA	TRBV28	TRBJ1-4	NA	CASSFGAKEKLFF	TGTGCCAGCAGTTTCGGAGCCAAAGAAAAACTGTTTTTT
NA	TRBV12-3/TRBV12-4	TRBJ2-7	NA	CASSLRGNYEQYF	TGTGCCAGCAGTTTGAGAGGTAACTACGAGCAGTACTTC
NA	TRBV15	TRBJ1-5	TRBD1	CATSSRQGDNQPQHF	TGTGCCACCAGCAGCCGACAGGGTGACAATCAGCCCCAGCATTTT
NA	TRBV27	TRBJ2-7	NA	CASSLLGRTIRYEQYF	TGTGCCAGCAGTTTATTGGGACGGACTATTCGCTACGAGCAGTACTTC
NA	TRBV18	TRBJ1-2	NA	CASSPSADRRYGYTF	TGTGCCAGCTCACCCAGCGCCGACAGACGCTATGGCTACACCTTC
NA	TRBV25-1	TRBJ1-3	NA	CASSIYSGNTIYF	TGTGCCAGCAGTATCTACTCTGGAAACACCATATATTTT
NA	TRBV12-3/TRBV12-4	TRBJ1-1	NA	CASSLNYGDAAFF	TGTGCCAGCAGTCTCAACTATGGGGACGCGGCTTTCTTT
NA	TRBV7-7	TRBJ2-5	NA	CASSLGGLGQETQYF	TGTGCCAGCAGCTTAGGAGGGTTAGGCCAAGAGACCCAGTACTTC
NA	TRBV7-2	TRBJ1-2	TRBD1	CASSSPRDRGNYGYTF	TGTGCCAGCAGCTCCCCGCGGGACAGGGGAAACTATGGCTACACCTTC
NA	TRBV7-9	TRBJ2-1	NA	CASSRGGGYYNEQFF	TGTGCCAGCAGCCGTGGAGGGGGGTACTACAATGAGCAGTTCTTC
NA	TRBV5-4	TRBJ2-7	TRBD2	CASRAGGLSYEQYF	TGTGCCAGCAGGGCGGGGGGGCTGTCCTACGAGCAGTACTTC
once	TRBV19	TRBJ1-1	TRBD1	CASSIPGTGVAEAFF	TGTGCCAGTAGTATTCCCGGGACAGGGGTGGCTGAAGCTTTCTTT
NA	TRBV7-2	TRBJ2-7	TRBD1	CASSKWDRVGYEQYF	TGTGCCAGCAGCAAATGGGACAGGGTGGGCTACGAGCAGTACTTC
once	TRBV4-3	TRBJ2-7	TRBD1	CASSQGVGWQGAGEQYF	TGCGCCAGCAGCCAAGGCGTTGGGTGGCAGGGGGCTGGGGAGCAGTACTTC
NA	TRBV21-1	TRBJ2-4	NA	CASTGLAEDIQYF	TGTGCCAGCACCGGACTAGCGGAGGACATTCAGTACTTC
NA	TRBV5-4	TRBJ1-6	NA	CASSLFSSYNSPLHF	TGTGCCAGCAGCTTGTTCAGCTCCTATAATTCACCCCTCCACTTT
NA	TRBV4-3	TRBJ1-2	NA	CASSQEGQNYGYTF	TGCGCCAGCAGCCAAGAGGGGCAGAACTATGGCTACACCTTC
NA	TRBV12-3/TRBV12-4	TRBJ1-1	TRBD1	CASTRDRVTEAFF	TGTGCCAGCACCCGGGACAGGGTCACTGAAGCTTTCTTT
NA	TRBV7-2	TRBJ2-1	NA	CASSLARQNEQFF	TGTGCCAGCAGCTTAGCGCGACAGAATGAGCAGTTCTTC
NA	TRBV11-2	TRBJ2-7	NA	CASSMKGQNLGGEQYF	TGTGCCAGCAGCATGAAGGGGCAGAATCTTGGGGGCGAGCAGTACTTC
NA	TRBV27	TRBJ1-4	NA	CASSYSRQKSNEKLFF	TGTGCCAGCAGTTATTCGCGACAGAAAAGTAATGAAAAACTGTTTTTT
NA	TRBV18	TRBJ2-5	NA	CASSLRTGPQETQYF	TGTGCCAGCTCACTGCGAACAGGGCCACAAGAGACCCAGTACTTC
NA	TRBV5-1	TRBJ2-1	TRBD2	CASMEIAGVQNEQFF	TGCGCCAGCATGGAGATAGCGGGGGTTCAAAATGAGCAGTTCTTC
NA	TRBV19	TRBJ1-6	NA	CASSIVGASNSPLHF	TGTGCCAGTAGTATAGTAGGGGCGAGTAATTCACCCCTCCACTTT
NA	TRBV28	TRBJ1-2	NA	CASSLLGRRADGYTF	TGTGCCAGCAGTTTATTAGGCAGGCGAGCGGATGGCTACACCTTC
NA	TRBV12-3/TRBV12-4	TRBJ2-2	NA	CASSLGPLGELFF	TGTGCCAGCAGTTTAGGTCCCCTCGGGGAGCTGTTTTTT